Listed below are T cell receptor beta chains from one sample, sequenced in a study of preoperative IRX-2 immunotherapy in early breast cancer. Measured with immunoSEQ multiplex PCR; TCRdb has only the in-frame clones, and not every one. The sample carries roughly 24,000 clones, roughly 75% recorded once. The source material was lymph node tissue, sampled after IRX-2 immunotherapy. The receptors come from a human donor with breast cancer. The CDR3 runs from the conserved cysteine through the conserved F or W. Each record gives: CDR3 DNA, CDR3 protein, clone size, V gene, D gene, J gene. A D gene is named only where the DNA matches it firmly. Expanded clones are given a class, and other clones once, few, many or no size at all.

TGTGCCATCAGCCCCGGGCCCGTCGATACGCAGTATTTT CAISPGPVDTQYF few TRBV6-8 NA TRBJ2-3
TGTGCCAGTAGTACCTATGCCGGGGAGCTGTTTTTT CASSTYAGELFF NA TRBV19 NA TRBJ2-2
TGTGCCAGCCGCGATCCGGGAGGAGTTGACGAGCAGTACTTC CASRDPGGVDEQYF NA TRBV6-8 TRBD2 TRBJ2-7
TGTGCCAGTAGTATAGATCTGCCCCCCAGCGGGAGCTCCTACGAGCAGTACTTC CASSIDLPPSGSSYEQYF once TRBV19 TRBD2 TRBJ2-7
TGTGCCAGCAGCTTCCAAGGGTTGGTTCAGCCCCAGCATTTT CASSFQGLVQPQHF once TRBV11-3 NA TRBJ1-5
TGTGCCAGCAGTTACTCTTGGTTACTAGCTGGAAGCGAGCAGTACTTC CASSYSWLLAGSEQYF NA TRBV6-8 NA TRBJ2-7
TGTGCCAGCAGCTTCCGGACTAGCGGGAGGTTGGGTACGCAGTATTTT CASSFRTSGRLGTQYF NA TRBV7-7 TRBD2 TRBJ2-3
TGTGCCAGCAGTGAGCGGGAGCCATACGAGCAGTACTTC CASSEREPYEQYF NA TRBV6-8 TRBD2 TRBJ2-7
TGTGGTGTGGGGGGAACCGGGGAGCTGTTTTTT CGVGGTGELFF NA TRBV6-4 NA TRBJ2-2
TGTGCCAGCAGTTATTCGGGGAAGGGCTACAATGAGCAGTTCTTC CASSYSGKGYNEQFF NA TRBV6-8 NA TRBJ2-1
TGTGCCTGGAGTAAGGACAGGGCCTACGAGCAGTACTTC CAWSKDRAYEQYF NA TRBV30 TRBD1 TRBJ2-7
TGCGCCAGCAGCTCTATGACATCCTCGTCTGGAAACACCATATATTTT CASSSMTSSSGNTIYF NA TRBV5-1 NA TRBJ1-3
TGTGCCAGCAGCGTATACTCCGGGGCCACCGGGGAGCTGTTTTTT CASSVYSGATGELFF NA TRBV28 NA TRBJ2-2
TGTGCCAGCAGCTTAGATCGGAAGGTGTCCGAAGCTTTCTTT CASSLDRKVSEAFF once TRBV11-3 NA TRBJ1-1
TGTGCCAGCAGTGTCCGGCGACAGGGTAAAAGCAATCAGCCCCAGCATTTT CASSVRRQGKSNQPQHF NA TRBV6-8 TRBD1 TRBJ1-5
TGCAGCGTTAACAGGGGGTCCGGGGAAAAACTGTTTTTT CSVNRGSGEKLFF NA TRBV29-1 TRBD1 TRBJ1-4
TGTGCCAGCAGCCAAGGGGGAGGACTTGTCGAGACCCAGTACTTC CASSQGGGLVETQYF NA TRBV11-3 NA TRBJ2-5
TGTGCCAGCAGTTATACCGGGACTAGCGGGAGATACAATGAGCAGTTCTTC CASSYTGTSGRYNEQFF NA TRBV28 TRBD2 TRBJ2-1
TGCGCCAGCAGCCCGGACACAGGGGGCCCTGGGGAAGCTTTCTTT CASSPDTGGPGEAFF NA TRBV5-1 TRBD1 TRBJ1-1
TGTGCCATCAGTCCGGGACAGGGGGTTCTCACAGATACGCAGTATTTT CAISPGQGVLTDTQYF NA TRBV6-8 TRBD1 TRBJ2-3
TGTGCCAGCAGCCCAACTAGTTCGGATGAGCAGTTCTTC CASSPTSSDEQFF NA TRBV7-4 NA TRBJ2-1
TGTGCCAGCAGCAGGGGGCAGGTCAGCTCCTACGAGCAGTACTTC CASSRGQVSSYEQYF NA TRBV14 TRBD1 TRBJ2-7
TGTGCCAGCTCATCAACAGGGTTCTCGGGAGACGAGCAGTACTTC CASSSTGFSGDEQYF NA TRBV18 NA TRBJ2-7
TGTGCCACCAGCAGAGATAGGGCGGGGGCCACAGATACGCAGTATTTT CATSRDRAGATDTQYF medium-sized TRBV15 NA TRBJ2-3
TGTGCCAGCACGGGCAGACTAGCGGGATACTACGAGCAGTACTTC CASTGRLAGYYEQYF few TRBV14 TRBD2 TRBJ2-7
TGTGCCAGCAGCTTCGGGACTAGTCTCAATGAGCAGTTCTTC CASSFGTSLNEQFF NA TRBV7-6 TRBD2 TRBJ2-1
TGCGCCAGCAGACCCTGGACAGCCTCTGGAAACACCATATATTTT CASRPWTASGNTIYF NA TRBV5-1 NA TRBJ1-3
TGTGCCAGCAGCTTAGGTACAGGGAGCACAGATACGCAGTATTTT CASSLGTGSTDTQYF NA TRBV7-7 NA TRBJ2-3
TGTGCCAGCAGATATGGGACTGCTGATGAAAAACTGTTTTTT CASRYGTADEKLFF NA TRBV7-1 NA TRBJ1-4
TGTGCCAGCAGCTTGGTAGGGGTGGGAAACACCATATATTTT CASSLVGVGNTIYF NA TRBV11-3 NA TRBJ1-3
TGTGCCAGCAGTTTGTGGGGTAATCAGCCCCAGCATTTT CASSLWGNQPQHF NA TRBV27 NA TRBJ1-5
TGTGCCAGCAGTTTATTTGCGGGAGGTTACGAGCAGTACTTC CASSLFAGGYEQYF NA TRBV28 TRBD2 TRBJ2-7
TGTGCCAGCAGTTTACGGGCCGGGGGGAATCAGCCCCAGCATTTT CASSLRAGGNQPQHF NA TRBV28 NA TRBJ1-5
TGTGCCAGCACAGGGGGCAAAGGAGAGACCCAGTACTTC CASTGGKGETQYF NA TRBV19 TRBD1 TRBJ2-5
TGTGCCAGCAGTTGGAGGCCCCAATCCACTGAAGCTTTCTTT CASSWRPQSTEAFF NA TRBV6-8 NA TRBJ1-1
TGTGCGAGCCTCATACGGGGCAAGAGCTATGGCTACACCTTC CASLIRGKSYGYTF NA TRBV28 NA TRBJ1-2
TGTGCCAGTAGTCGTTCTGGGGCCAACGTCCTGACTTTC CASSRSGANVLTF once TRBV19 NA TRBJ2-6
TGCGCCAGCAGCTTTCAGACAGGAAGTGGAAACACCATATATTTT CASSFQTGSGNTIYF NA TRBV5-1 NA TRBJ1-3
TGTGCCAGTAGCAAGACAGTGACTAACTATGGCTACACCTTC CASSKTVTNYGYTF once TRBV19 NA TRBJ1-2
TGTGCCAGCAGTGAGGGAGGGGCAGCTGGAAACACCATATATTTT CASSEGGAAGNTIYF once TRBV25-1 NA TRBJ1-3
TGTGCCAGTAGTATAGGGACAGCCTATGGCTACACCTTC CASSIGTAYGYTF once TRBV19 NA TRBJ1-2
TGTGCCAGCAGCTTGAACAGGGACTTGGGTGAAGCTTTCTTT CASSLNRDLGEAFF medium-sized TRBV11-3 NA TRBJ1-1
TGTGCCAGCTCGGGAGGACAGTCCTACGAGCAGTACTTC CASSGGQSYEQYF NA TRBV18 NA TRBJ2-7